This T cell receptor beta chain was captured in a study of control samples from healthy donors and cancer patients. About this clone itself: One end of the junction varies from germline; a read error may be responsible.

The CDR3 spans 11 residues. The V gene's germline CDR1 is SEHNR and CDR2 FQNEAQ (reference sequence). The repertoire was sequenced with immunoSEQ multiplex PCR; TCRdb's copy has only in-frame clones and lacks some. The table lists roughly 120,000 clones, over 90% of them singletons, with around 2.5% in the top ten. The specimen sequenced was blood. The V call is TRBV7-9, the J call TRBJ2-1, with 7 bases that match TRBD2. This clonotype was sampled from a man under 40 in good health. The CDR3 DNA sequence: TGTGCCAGCAGTCCCGGCCGGGGGGTGGTCTTC. It is translated as CASSPGRGVVF.